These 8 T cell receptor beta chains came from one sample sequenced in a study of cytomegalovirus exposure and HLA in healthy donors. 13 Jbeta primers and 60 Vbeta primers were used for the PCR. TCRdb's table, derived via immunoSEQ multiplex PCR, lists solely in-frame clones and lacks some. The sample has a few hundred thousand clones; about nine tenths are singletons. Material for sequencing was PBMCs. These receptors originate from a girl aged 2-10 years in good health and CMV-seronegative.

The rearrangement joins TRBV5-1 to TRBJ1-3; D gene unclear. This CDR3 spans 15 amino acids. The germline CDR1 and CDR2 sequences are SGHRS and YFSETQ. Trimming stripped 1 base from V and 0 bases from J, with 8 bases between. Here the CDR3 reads CASSLSSGSGNTIYF. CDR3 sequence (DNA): TGCGCCAGCAGCTTGTCCAGCGGCTCTGGAAACACCATATATTTT.

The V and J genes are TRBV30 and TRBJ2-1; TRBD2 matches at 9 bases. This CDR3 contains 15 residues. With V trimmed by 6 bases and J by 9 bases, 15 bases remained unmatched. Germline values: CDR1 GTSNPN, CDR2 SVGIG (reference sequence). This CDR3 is CACSPPSGAKGEQFF. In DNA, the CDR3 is TGTGCCTGTAGTCCCCCTAGCGGGGCGAAGGGTGAGCAGTTCTTC.

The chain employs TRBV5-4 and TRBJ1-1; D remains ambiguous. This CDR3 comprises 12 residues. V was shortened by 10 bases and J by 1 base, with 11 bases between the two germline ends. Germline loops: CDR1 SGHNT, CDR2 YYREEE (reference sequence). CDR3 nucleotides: TGTGCCGGAGGAGTAGGGAACACTGAAGCTTTCTTT. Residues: CAGGVGNTEAFF.

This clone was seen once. The CDR3 here is CASSVRRDRDYGYTF. CDR3 DNA sequence: TGTGCCAGCAGCGTACGCCGGGACAGGGACTATGGCTACACCTTC. V is TRBV5-4 and J is TRBJ1-2; 9 bases fit TRBD1. The germline V gene encodes CDR1 SGHNT and CDR2 YYREEE (reference sequence). Germline trimming cut 4 bases from V and 3 bases from J; bases unmatched to any gene: 7. This CDR3 region has 15 residues.

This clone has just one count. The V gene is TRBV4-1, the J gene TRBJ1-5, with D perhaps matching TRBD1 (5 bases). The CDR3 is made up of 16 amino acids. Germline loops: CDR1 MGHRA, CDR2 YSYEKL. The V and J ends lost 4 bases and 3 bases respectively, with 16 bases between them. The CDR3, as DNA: TGCGCCAGCAGCCCGACGGAGACAGCGAACAATCAGCCCCAGCATTTT. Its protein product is CASSPTETANNQPQHF.

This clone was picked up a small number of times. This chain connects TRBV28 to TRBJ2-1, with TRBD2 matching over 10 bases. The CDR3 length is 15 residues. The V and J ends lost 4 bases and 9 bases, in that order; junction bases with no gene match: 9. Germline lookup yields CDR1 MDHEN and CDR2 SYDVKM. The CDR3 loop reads CASSSGLAYRGEQFF. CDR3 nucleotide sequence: TGTGCCAGCAGTTCGGGACTAGCGTATCGGGGTGAGCAGTTCTTC. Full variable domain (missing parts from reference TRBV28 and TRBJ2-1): DVKVTQSSRYLVKRTGEKVFLECVQDMDHENMFWYRQDPGLGLRLIYFSYDVKMKEKGDIPEGYSVSREKKERFSLILESASTNQTSMYLCASSSGLAYRGEQFFGPGTRLTVL.

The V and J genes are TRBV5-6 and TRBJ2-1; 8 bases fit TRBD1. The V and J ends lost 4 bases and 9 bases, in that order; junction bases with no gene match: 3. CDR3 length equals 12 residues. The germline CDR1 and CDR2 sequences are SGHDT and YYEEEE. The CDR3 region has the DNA TGTGCCAGCAGCCCCGGACAGGGTGAGCAGTTCTTC. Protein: CASSPGQGEQFF.

The CDR3 nucleotides are TGCAGCACTAGTACACAAGCGAACACTGAAGCTTTCTTT. It encodes CSTSTQANTEAFF. The V call is TRBV29-1, the J call TRBJ1-1, with unresolved D. With 8 bases removed from V and 1 base from J, the gap between germline ends came to 14 bases. Germline assignment: CDR1 SQVTM and CDR2 ANQGSEA. This CDR3 is built from 13 residues.